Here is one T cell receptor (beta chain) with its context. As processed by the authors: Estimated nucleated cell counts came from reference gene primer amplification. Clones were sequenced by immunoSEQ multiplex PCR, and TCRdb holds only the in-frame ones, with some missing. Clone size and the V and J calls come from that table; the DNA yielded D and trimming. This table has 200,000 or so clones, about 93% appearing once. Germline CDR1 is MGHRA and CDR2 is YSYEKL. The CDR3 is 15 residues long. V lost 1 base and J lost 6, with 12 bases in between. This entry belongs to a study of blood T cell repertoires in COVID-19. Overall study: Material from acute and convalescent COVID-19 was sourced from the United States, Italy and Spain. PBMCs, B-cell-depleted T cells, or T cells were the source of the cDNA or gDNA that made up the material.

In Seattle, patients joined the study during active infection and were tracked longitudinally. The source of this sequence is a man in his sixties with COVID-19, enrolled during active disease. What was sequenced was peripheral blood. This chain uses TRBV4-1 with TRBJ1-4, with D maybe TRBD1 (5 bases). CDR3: CASSQVRGGDEKLFF. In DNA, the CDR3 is TGCGCCAGCAGCCAAGTGCGGGGCGGGGATGAAAAACTGTTTTTT.